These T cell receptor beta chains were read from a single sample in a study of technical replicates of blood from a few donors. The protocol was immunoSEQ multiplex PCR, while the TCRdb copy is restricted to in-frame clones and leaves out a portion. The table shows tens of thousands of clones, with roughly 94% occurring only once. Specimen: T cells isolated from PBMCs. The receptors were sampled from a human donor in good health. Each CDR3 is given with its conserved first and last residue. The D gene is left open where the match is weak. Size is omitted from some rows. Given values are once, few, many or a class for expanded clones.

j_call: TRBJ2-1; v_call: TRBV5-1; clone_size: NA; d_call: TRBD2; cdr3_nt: TGCGCCAGCACCCTAGCGGGAGGTCGGCGATACAATGAGCAGTTCTTC; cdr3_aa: CASTLAGGRRYNEQFF
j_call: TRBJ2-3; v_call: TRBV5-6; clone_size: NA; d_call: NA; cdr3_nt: TGTGCCAGCAGCTTGATCCTAGCCCCAGATACGCAGTATTTT; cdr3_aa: CASSLILAPDTQYF
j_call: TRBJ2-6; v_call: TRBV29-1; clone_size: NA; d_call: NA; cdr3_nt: TGCAGCGTTGAAGGGTCAGCTAGCTCTGGGGCCAACGTCCTGACTTTC; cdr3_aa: CSVEGSASSGANVLTF
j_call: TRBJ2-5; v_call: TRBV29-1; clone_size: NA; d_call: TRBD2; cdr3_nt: TGCAGCGTGCAGAGGACTAGCGGGATCCAAGAGACCCAGTACTTC; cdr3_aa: CSVQRTSGIQETQYF
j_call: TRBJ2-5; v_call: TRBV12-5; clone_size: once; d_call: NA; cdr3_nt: TGTGCTAGTGGTTTGGTAGAGGGAGAGACCCAGTACTTC; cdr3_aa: CASGLVEGETQYF
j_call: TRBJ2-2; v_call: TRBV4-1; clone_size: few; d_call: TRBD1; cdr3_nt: TGCGCCAGCAGCGACAGGGGGAACACCGGGGAGCTGTTTTTT; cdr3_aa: CASSDRGNTGELFF
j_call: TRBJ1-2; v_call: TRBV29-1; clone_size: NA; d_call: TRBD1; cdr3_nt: TGCAGCGGCGGAGGGACAGGGCGAGGGGACTATGGCTACACCTTC; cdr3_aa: CSGGGTGRGDYGYTF
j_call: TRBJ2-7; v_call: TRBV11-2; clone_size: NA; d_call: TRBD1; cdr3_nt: TGTGCCAGCAGCTGGGGACAGGGCCGGGCCTACGAGCAGTACTTC; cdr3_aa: CASSWGQGRAYEQYF
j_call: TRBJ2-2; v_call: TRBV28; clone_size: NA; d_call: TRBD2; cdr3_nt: TGTGCCAGCAGTTTCCTCGGACTAGCGGGGGCCGCGAACACCGGGGAGCTGTTTTTT; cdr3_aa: CASSFLGLAGAANTGELFF
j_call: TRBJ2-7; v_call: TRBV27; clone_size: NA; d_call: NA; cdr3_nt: TGTGCCAGCAGTTTATCGACCGGCGGGGTATACGGTTACGAGCAGTACTTC; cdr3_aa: CASSLSTGGVYGYEQYF
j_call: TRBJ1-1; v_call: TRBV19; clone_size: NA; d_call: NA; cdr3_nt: TGTGCCAGTAGTCTCTACGTAAGTCAGGGTCAGAACACTGAAGCTTTCTTT; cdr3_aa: CASSLYVSQGQNTEAFF
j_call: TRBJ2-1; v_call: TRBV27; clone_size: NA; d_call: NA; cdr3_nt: TGTGCCAGCAGTGGGGTGGGAGGTTCGAGCTCCTACAATGAGCAGTTCTTC; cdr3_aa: CASSGVGGSSSYNEQFF
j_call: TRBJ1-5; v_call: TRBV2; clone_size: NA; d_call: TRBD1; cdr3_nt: TGTGCCAGCAGTGGAGGCGGGACAGGGCACCAGCCCCAGCATTTT; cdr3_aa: CASSGGGTGHQPQHF
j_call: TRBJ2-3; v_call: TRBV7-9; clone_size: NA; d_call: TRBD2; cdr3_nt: TGTGCCAGCAGCTTATCGAGGACTAGCACCTTCACAGATACGCAGTATTTT; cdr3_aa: CASSLSRTSTFTDTQYF
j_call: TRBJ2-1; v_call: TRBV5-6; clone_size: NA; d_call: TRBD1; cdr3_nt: TGTGCCAGCAGCTTGACAACAGGGGTCATACACTCCTACAATGAGCAGTTCTTC; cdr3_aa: CASSLTTGVIHSYNEQFF
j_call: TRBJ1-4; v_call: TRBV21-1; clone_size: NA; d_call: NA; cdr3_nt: TGTGCCAGCAGCAAAGGAGCCGACTCGCTCGAAAAACTGTTTTTT; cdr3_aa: CASSKGADSLEKLFF
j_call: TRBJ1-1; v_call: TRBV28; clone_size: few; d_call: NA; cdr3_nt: TGTGCCAGCTCCAAGACAGCGATGAACACTGAAGCTTTCTTT; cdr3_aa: CASSKTAMNTEAFF
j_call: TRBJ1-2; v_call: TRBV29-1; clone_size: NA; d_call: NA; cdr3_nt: TGCAGCGTAAAGACACTCGGATATGGCTACACCTTC; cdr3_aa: CSVKTLGYGYTF
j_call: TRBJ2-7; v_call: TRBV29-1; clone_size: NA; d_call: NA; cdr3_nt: TGCAGCGCCTTAGGACTACTCTCCTACGAGCAGTACTTC; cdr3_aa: CSALGLLSYEQYF
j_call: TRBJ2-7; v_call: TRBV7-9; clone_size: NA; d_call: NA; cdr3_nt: TGTGCCAGCAGCTGGGACTTCTACGAGCAGTACTTC; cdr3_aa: CASSWDFYEQYF
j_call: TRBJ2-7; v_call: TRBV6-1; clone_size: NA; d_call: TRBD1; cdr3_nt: TGTGCCAGCAGTGTTGGACAGGGGACATACGAGCAGTACTTC; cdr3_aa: CASSVGQGTYEQYF
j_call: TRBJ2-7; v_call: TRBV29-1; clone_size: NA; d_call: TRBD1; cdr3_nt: TGCAGCGTTTCGGGACAGGAAAACTACTACGAGCAGTACTTC; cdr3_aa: CSVSGQENYYEQYF
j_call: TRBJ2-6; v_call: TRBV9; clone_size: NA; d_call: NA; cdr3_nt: TGTGCCAGCAAAATTTCCCCTCCCTTTACTAACTCTGGGGCCAACGTCCTGACTTTC; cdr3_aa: CASKISPPFTNSGANVLTF
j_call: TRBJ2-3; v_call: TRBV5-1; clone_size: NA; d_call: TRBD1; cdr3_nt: TGCGCCAGTCGAGGCGGGACAGGGGTCGATACGCAGTATTTT; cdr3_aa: CASRGGTGVDTQYF
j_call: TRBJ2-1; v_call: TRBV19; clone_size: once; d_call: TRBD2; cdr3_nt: TGTGCCAGTAGTTCCCGACTAGCGGGAGTCAATGAGCAGTTCTTC; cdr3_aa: CASSSRLAGVNEQFF
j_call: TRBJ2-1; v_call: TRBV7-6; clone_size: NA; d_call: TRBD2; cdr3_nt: TGTGCCAGCAGCTCAGGCCCCAAAGCGGGGACTTCTTTGGGTGAGCAGTTCTTC; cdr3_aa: CASSSGPKAGTSLGEQFF
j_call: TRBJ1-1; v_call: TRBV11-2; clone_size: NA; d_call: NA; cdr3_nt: TGTGCCAGCAGCTTAGATGTCTCTAGCGAGGCTTTCTTT; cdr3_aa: CASSLDVSSEAFF
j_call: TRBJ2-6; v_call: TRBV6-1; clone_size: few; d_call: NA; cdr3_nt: TGTGCCAGCGCCGGGGAAGGTGGGGCCAACGTCCTGACTTTC; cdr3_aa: CASAGEGGANVLTF
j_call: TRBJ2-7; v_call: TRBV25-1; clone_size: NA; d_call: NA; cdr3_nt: TGTGCCAGCAGTGAATGGGGCAGCGAGCAGTACTTC; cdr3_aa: CASSEWGSEQYF
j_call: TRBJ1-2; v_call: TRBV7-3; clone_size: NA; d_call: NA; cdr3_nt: TGTGCCAGCAGCCCCGGGACCGCGGAAGGGGGACGTGGCTACACCTTC; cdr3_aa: CASSPGTAEGGRGYTF
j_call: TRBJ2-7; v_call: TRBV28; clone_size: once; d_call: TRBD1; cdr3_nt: TGTGCCAGCAGTTTAGGCCGCAGGGGGAAAACCCAGGGGGAGCAGTACTTC; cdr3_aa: CASSLGRRGKTQGEQYF
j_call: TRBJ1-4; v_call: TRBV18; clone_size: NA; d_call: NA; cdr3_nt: TGTGCCAGCTCCCCCTCCTGGGGCGATGAAAAACTGTTTTTT; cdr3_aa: CASSPSWGDEKLFF
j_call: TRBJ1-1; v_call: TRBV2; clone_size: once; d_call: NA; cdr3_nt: TGTGCCAGCAGTGAAGGATTGGGACAAGAAGCTTTCTTT; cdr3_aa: CASSEGLGQEAFF
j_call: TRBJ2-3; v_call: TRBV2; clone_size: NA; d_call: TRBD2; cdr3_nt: TGTGCCAGCAGGACTAGCGGGGGCCCCGGGGATACGCAGTATTTT; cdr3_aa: CASRTSGGPGDTQYF
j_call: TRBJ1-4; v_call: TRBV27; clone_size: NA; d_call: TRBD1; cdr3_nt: TGTGCCAGCAGCTACAGGGGTACTAATGAAAAACTGTTTTTT; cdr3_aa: CASSYRGTNEKLFF